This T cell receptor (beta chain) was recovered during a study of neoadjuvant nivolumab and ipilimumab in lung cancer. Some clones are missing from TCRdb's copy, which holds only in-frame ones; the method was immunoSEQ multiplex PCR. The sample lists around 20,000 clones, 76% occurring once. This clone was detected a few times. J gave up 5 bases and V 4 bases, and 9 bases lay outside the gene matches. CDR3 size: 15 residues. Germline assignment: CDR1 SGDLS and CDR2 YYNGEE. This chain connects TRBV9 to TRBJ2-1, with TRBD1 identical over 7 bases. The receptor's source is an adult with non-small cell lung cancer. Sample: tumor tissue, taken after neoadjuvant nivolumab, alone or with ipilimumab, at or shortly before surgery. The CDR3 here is CASSPQTGINNEQFF. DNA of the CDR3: TGTGCCAGCAGCCCTCAGACAGGGATTAACAATGAGCAGTTCTTC.